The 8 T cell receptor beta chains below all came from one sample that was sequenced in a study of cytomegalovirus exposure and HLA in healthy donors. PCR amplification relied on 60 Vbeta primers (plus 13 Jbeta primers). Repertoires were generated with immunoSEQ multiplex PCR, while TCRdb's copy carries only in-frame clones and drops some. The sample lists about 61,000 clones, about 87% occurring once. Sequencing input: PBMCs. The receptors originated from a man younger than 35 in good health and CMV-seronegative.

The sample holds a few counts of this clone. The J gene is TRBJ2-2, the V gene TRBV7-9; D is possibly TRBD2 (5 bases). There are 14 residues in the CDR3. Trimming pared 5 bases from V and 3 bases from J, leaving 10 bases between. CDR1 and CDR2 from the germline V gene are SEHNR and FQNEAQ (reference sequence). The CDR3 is CASSTSGDTGELFF. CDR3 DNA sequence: TGTGCCAGCAGCACGTCCGGGGACACCGGGGAGCTGTTTTTT.

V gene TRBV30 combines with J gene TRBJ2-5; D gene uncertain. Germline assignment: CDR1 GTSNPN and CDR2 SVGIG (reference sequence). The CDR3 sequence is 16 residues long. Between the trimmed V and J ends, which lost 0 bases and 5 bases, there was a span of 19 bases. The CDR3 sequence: CAWSVARTNAAETQYF. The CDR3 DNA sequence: TGTGCCTGGAGTGTAGCGCGTACAAACGCGGCGGAGACCCAGTACTTC. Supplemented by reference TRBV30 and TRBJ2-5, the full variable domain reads SQTIHQWPATLVQPVGSPLSLECTVEGTSNPNLYWYRQAAGRGLQLLFYSVGIGQISSEVPQNLSASRPQDRQFILSSKKLLLSDSGFYLCAWSVARTNAAETQYFGPGTRLLVL.

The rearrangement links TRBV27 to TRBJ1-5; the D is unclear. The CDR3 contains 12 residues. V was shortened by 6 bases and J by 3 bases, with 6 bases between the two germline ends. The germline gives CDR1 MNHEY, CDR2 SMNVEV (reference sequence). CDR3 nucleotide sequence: TGTGCCAGCAGCGCCTACAATCAGCCCCAGCATTTT. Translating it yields CASSAYNQPQHF.

In DNA, the CDR3 is TGCGCCAGCAGCTCCGGACAGGGAGGAACATACGAGCAGTACTTC. Translated: CASSSGQGGTYEQYF. The chain uses TRBV5-1 and TRBJ2-7; 8 bases are shared with TRBD1. CDR1 is SGHRS and CDR2 is YFSETQ in the germline V gene. V was pared by 3 bases and J by 4 bases, with 9 bases of the junction left unmatched. The CDR3 contains 15 residues.

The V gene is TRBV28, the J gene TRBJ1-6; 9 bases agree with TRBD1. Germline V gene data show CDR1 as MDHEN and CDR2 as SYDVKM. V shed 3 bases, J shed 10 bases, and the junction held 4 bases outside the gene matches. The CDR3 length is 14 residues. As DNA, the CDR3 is TGTGCCAGCAGTTTTGGACAGGGGATATCACCCCTCCACTTT. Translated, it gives CASSFGQGISPLHF. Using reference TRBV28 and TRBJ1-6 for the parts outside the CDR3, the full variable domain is DVKVTQSSRYLVKRTGEKVFLECVQDMDHENMFWYRQDPGLGLRLIYFSYDVKMKEKGDIPEGYSVSREKKERFSLILESASTNQTSMYLCASSFGQGISPLHFGNGTRLTVT.

CDR3 amino acids: CASSAGGGPHNEQFF. In nucleotides, the CDR3 is TGTGCCAGCAGTGCCGGCGGGGGGCCCCACAATGAGCAGTTCTTC. This chain links TRBV6-5 with TRBJ2-1, with 8 bases that match TRBD2. The germline CDR1 and CDR2 sequences are MNHEY and SVGAGI. This CDR3 is built from 15 residues. Trimming took 5 bases from V and 5 from J; bases not matched to a gene: 8.

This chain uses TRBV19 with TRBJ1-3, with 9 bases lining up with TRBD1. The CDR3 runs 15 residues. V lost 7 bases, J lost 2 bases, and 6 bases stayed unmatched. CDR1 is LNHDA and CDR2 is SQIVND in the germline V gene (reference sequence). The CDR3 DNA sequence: TGTGCCAGTACCCTGAACAGGGGGCCTGGAAACACCATATATTTT. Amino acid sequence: CASTLNRGPGNTIYF.

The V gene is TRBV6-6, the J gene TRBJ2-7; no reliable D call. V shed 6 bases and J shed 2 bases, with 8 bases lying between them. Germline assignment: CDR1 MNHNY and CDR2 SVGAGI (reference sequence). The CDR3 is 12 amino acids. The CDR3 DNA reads TGTGCCAGCAGCCCTACCCCCTACGAGCAGTACTTC. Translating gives CASSPTPYEQYF.